These 30 T cell receptor beta chains were all obtained from the same sample, sequenced in a study of radiation and T cells in renal cell carcinoma (dated by TCRdb to 2019 to 2021). The sample's time point label, in plain terms: baseline pretreatment blood. The meaning of the sample's treatment or condition label: 15 Gy SBRT to primary tumor, nephrectomy 4 weeks later. The library relied on the immunoSEQ multiplex PCR assay. Held by TCRdb, this immuneACCESS table contains in-frame sequences only and omits some clones. Under half of the omission traces to an unresolved V gene where checked; the cause of the rest is unknown. Here the sample has 70,000 to 95,000 clones; approximately 83% occur a single time. The top ten clones comprise roughly 7% of the sample. The material sequenced was blood, taken from a patient whose treatment included radiotherapy and nephrectomy. These receptors were collected from a man in his 60s with renal cell carcinoma.

The rearrangement links TRBV27 to TRBJ2-7; possible D gene TRBD2, 6 bases. V lost 5 bases and J lost 0, with 14 bases in between. The CDR3 consists of 15 residues. Germline-derived CDR1 and CDR2 are MNHEY and SMNVEV (reference sequence). The CDR3 region has the DNA TGTGCCAGCAGTCGCCTGGAGCGGGTCTCCTACGAGCAGTACTTC. Translation gives CASSRLERVSYEQYF.

This chain connects TRBV4-2 to TRBJ1-2; 7 bases match TRBD1. CDR1 and CDR2 (germline): LGHNA, YNFKEQ. The CDR3 consists of 15 residues. With V trimmed by 1 base and J by 2 bases, 4 bases remained unmatched. The CDR3 spells CASSQAGTENYGYTF. In nucleotides, the CDR3 is TGTGCCAGCAGCCAAGCTGGGACAGAGAACTATGGCTACACCTTC.

This clone was seen more than once but under ten times. J is TRBJ1-3 and V is TRBV7-6; no reliable D call. The CDR3 has 12 residues. The V end lost 1 base, the J end lost 3 bases, and 1 base lay between the germline ends. The V gene's germline CDR1 is SGHVS and CDR2 FNYEAQ. This CDR3 is CASSLDGNTIYF. As DNA, the CDR3 is TGTGCCAGCAGCTTAGATGGAAACACCATATATTTT.

The rearrangement joins TRBV6-5 to TRBJ2-1, with TRBD2 identical over 14 bases. This CDR3 is built from 16 residues. Trimming cost V 2 bases and J 8 bases; bases outside gene matches: 5. In germline, CDR1 is MNHEY, CDR2 SVGAGI. The CDR3 coding sequence is TGTGCCAGCAGTTACCAGACTAGCGGGAGGGGCTATGAGCAGTTCTTC. Protein sequence: CASSYQTSGRGYEQFF.

V and J are TRBV2 and TRBJ1-1; TRBD1 aligns across 9 bases. Losses at the gene ends were 1 base for V and 8 bases for J; bases not matched to a gene: 8. Germline V gene lookup returns CDR1 SNHLY and CDR2 FYNNEI. The CDR3 loop spans 15 amino acids. The CDR3 region is CASSEVPGQGQEAFF. The CDR3 region has the DNA TGTGCCAGCAGTGAAGTCCCCGGACAGGGGCAAGAAGCTTTCTTT.

The V call is TRBV11-1, the J call TRBJ2-3; D might be TRBD2 (6 bases). The CDR3 has 14 amino acids. Germline lookup yields CDR1 SGHAT and CDR2 FQDESV (reference sequence). Trimming stripped 1 base from V and 5 bases from J, with 10 bases between. CDR3 coding DNA: TGTGCCAGCAGCTTAGGGGGGACTGGAGATACGCAGTATTTT. As protein: CASSLGGTGDTQYF.

V is TRBV6-6 and J is TRBJ1-1, with D possibly matching TRBD1 (5 bases). This CDR3 region has 12 residues. CDR1 MNHNY and CDR2 SVGAGI come from the germline V gene (reference sequence). Trimming pared 10 bases from V and 4 bases from J, leaving 13 bases between. CDR3 sequence (DNA): TGTGCCACCAGCCGGGGGGTCACTGAAGCTTTCTTT. Its protein is CATSRGVTEAFF.

This clone came up a few times. V is TRBV9 and J is TRBJ1-2, with a weak D call TRBD1 (5 bases). This CDR3 is built from 15 residues. The germline V gene encodes CDR1 SGDLS and CDR2 YYNGEE. Deletions cut 3 bases from V and 7 bases from J, with 19 bases between. The CDR3 coding sequence is TGTGCCAGCAGCGCGGTCAGGGCGAGGGTCGGTGGCTACACCTTC. Residues: CASSAVRARVGGYTF.

This chain connects TRBV5-1 to TRBJ1-1, with TRBD1 matching 8 bases. CDR1 is SGHRS, CDR2 YFSETQ, per germline. CDR3 length: 16 amino acids. Trimming at V came to 5 bases and at J to 2 bases, leaving 11 bases not matched to a gene. The CDR3 protein is CASRPDRGHYNTEAFF. The DNA of the CDR3 is TGCGCCAGCAGACCAGACAGGGGCCACTACAACACTGAAGCTTTCTTT.

This clone was seen more than once but under ten times. The chain couples TRBV6-5 to TRBJ1-5; D gene uncertain. Germline CDR1 reads MNHEY; CDR2 reads SVGAGI. The ends were cut back, 5 bases at V and 0 bases at J, with 8 bases in the middle. CDR3 size: 14 residues. CDR3 bases: TGTGCCAGCAGTCCTCGGGATAGCAATCAGCCCCAGCATTTT. It encodes CASSPRDSNQPQHF.

The chain is built from TRBV14 and TRBJ2-3; 8 nucleotides align to TRBD1. The junction had 12 bases not matched to a gene; V was cut back by 5 bases and J by 2 bases. CDR1 is SGHDN and CDR2 is FVKESK in the germline V gene. The CDR3 covers 17 residues. The CDR3 spells CASSNATRDRITDTQYF. The CDR3 DNA follows: TGTGCCAGCAGCAACGCCACACGGGACAGGATCACAGATACGCAGTATTTT.

The J gene is TRBJ1-2, the V gene TRBV28; D is unresolved. This CDR3 is 13 amino acids long. CDR1 and CDR2 (germline): MDHEN, SYDVKM. V dropped 3 bases and J dropped 3 bases, with 8 bases sitting between them. The CDR3 is CASSFLMDYGYTF. CDR3 DNA: TGTGCCAGCAGTTTTCTAATGGACTATGGCTACACCTTC.

In this sample, this clone turned up many times. Different DNA sequences within this sample yield the same CDR3. The chain combines TRBV7-6 with TRBJ2-3; possible D gene TRBD2, 6 bases. Germline values: CDR1 SGHVS, CDR2 FNYEAQ. The CDR3 contains 15 residues. Between the trimmed V and J ends, which lost 0 bases and 0 bases, there was a span of 7 bases. CDR3 residues: CASSLAGTSTDTQYF. The CDR3 DNA sequence: TGTGCCAGCAGCTTAGCCGGGACTAGCACAGATACGCAGTATTTT.

The chain uses TRBV27 and TRBJ2-7; D unclear. The V end lost 3 bases, the J end lost 5 bases, and 17 bases lay between the germline ends. The CDR3 is made up of 15 amino acids. Per the germline V gene, CDR1 is MNHEY and CDR2 is SMNVEV (reference sequence). The CDR3 reads CASSFQGGGRNEQYF. The DNA for the CDR3 is TGTGCCAGCAGTTTTCAAGGCGGCGGTCGGAACGAGCAGTACTTC.

V gene TRBV19 combines with J gene TRBJ2-3; D unclear. Per germline, CDR1 LNHDA and CDR2 SQIVND (reference sequence). This CDR3 is 10 amino acids long. Trimming cost V 7 bases and J 6 bases, with 5 bases left between them. CDR3 in amino acids: CASKQDTQYF. CDR3 in DNA: TGTGCCAGTAAGCAGGATACGCAGTATTTT.

The rearrangement joins TRBV4-2 to TRBJ1-6; the D gene is possibly TRBD1 (5 bases). The CDR3 length is 12 residues. V was shortened by 1 base and J by 14 bases, with 9 bases between the two germline ends. The germline V gene encodes CDR1 LGHNA and CDR2 YNFKEQ. Here the CDR3 DNA reads TGTGCCAGCAGCCAAGGTCTCAGGGCCCTCCACTTT. Its translation: CASSQGLRALHF.

The gene calls are TRBV5-1 and TRBJ2-7; 10 bases are shared with TRBD1. Trimming cost V 3 bases and J 4 bases; bases outside gene matches: 7. This CDR3 spans 15 amino acids. CDR1 and CDR2 (germline): SGHRS, YFSETQ. CDR3 sequence (DNA): TGCGCCAGCAGCTCGGTGACAGGGGGCTCGTACGAGCAGTACTTC. As protein: CASSSVTGGSYEQYF.

The rearrangement links TRBV20-1 to TRBJ2-1; D not resolved. CDR3 length: 11 amino acids. Germline CDR1 DFQATT, CDR2 SNEGSKA (reference sequence). The V and J ends lost 3 bases and 4 bases respectively, with 4 bases between them. CDR3 sequence: CSASLYNEQFF. In DNA, the CDR3 is TGCAGTGCTAGCCTATACAATGAGCAGTTCTTC.

The chain couples TRBV5-4 to TRBJ2-3; 11 nucleotides match TRBD1. V lost 4 bases, J lost 1 base, and 5 bases stayed unmatched. This CDR3 is built from 16 residues. Germline CDR1 is SGHNT and CDR2 is YYREEE (reference sequence). CDR3 region: CASSVPGQGGTDTQYF. In DNA, the CDR3 is TGTGCCAGCAGCGTTCCGGGACAGGGGGGCACAGATACGCAGTATTTT.

CDR3 bases: TGTGCCAGCACCGGGACTAGCGGGAAATCCTACAATGAGCAGTTCTTC. It is translated as CASTGTSGKSYNEQFF. The chain uses TRBV21-1 and TRBJ2-1; TRBD2 is the table's D call, not checked against the DNA. TRBV21-1 is listed as a pseudogene. The CDR3 is made up of 16 amino acids.

This chain links TRBV10-3 with TRBJ1-2, with D perhaps TRBD1 (6 bases). Germline loops: CDR1 ENHRY, CDR2 SYGVKD. CDR3 length equals 15 residues. Deletions cut 4 bases from V and 1 base from J, with 13 bases between. CDR3 nucleotide sequence: TGTGCCATCAGTGTAAACTCACAGGGTAACTATGGCTACACCTTC. Translated, it gives CAISVNSQGNYGYTF.

This clone was found a few times. J is TRBJ2-7 and V is TRBV6-6; 8 bases are shared with TRBD2. This CDR3 contains 12 residues. Germline values: CDR1 MNHNY, CDR2 SVGAGI (reference sequence). Trimming cost V 5 bases and J 4 bases; bases outside gene matches: 1. The CDR3 is CASSREGYEQYF. The CDR3 DNA reads as TGTGCCAGCAGTCGGGAGGGTTACGAGCAGTACTTC.

The V gene is TRBV7-2, the J gene TRBJ2-1, with D hard to call. With 1 base removed from V and 10 bases from J, the gap between germline ends came to 14 bases. This CDR3 contains 14 residues. CDR1 SGHTA and CDR2 FQGNSA come from the germline V gene. The CDR3 DNA sequence: TGTGCCAGCAGCTTAGGTTCTTCCCCGGTCGAGCAGTTCTTC. Translated: CASSLGSSPVEQFF.

This chain uses TRBV11-2 with TRBJ2-1; TRBD1 might be the D (5 bases). The CDR3 spans 18 residues. CDR1 SGHAT and CDR2 FQNNGV come from the germline V gene. Trimming pared 2 bases from V and 6 bases from J, leaving 23 bases between. CDR3 bases: TGTGCCAGCAGCTTATCTCGGTCGACAGTAACAAACCCCAATGAGCAGTTCTTC. Translated, it gives CASSLSRSTVTNPNEQFF.

This chain links TRBV30 with TRBJ2-3, with D possibly matching TRBD2 (6 bases). V was cut by 0 bases and J by 4 bases, with 14 bases left in between. This CDR3 region has 15 residues. In germline, CDR1 is GTSNPN, CDR2 SVGIG (reference sequence). The CDR3 protein is CAWSVQLAGADTQYF. The CDR3 DNA reads TGTGCCTGGAGTGTACAACTAGCAGGCGCAGATACGCAGTATTTT.

The chain links TRBV4-1 to TRBJ1-2; TRBD1 matches 11 bases. V dropped 0 bases and J dropped 1; count of bases not matched to a gene: 4. The length of the CDR3 is 17 residues. The germline gives CDR1 MGHRA, CDR2 YSYEKL. The CDR3 here is CASSQDGTGGGNYGYTF. The DNA of the CDR3 is TGCGCCAGCAGCCAAGACGGGACAGGGGGAGGTAACTATGGCTACACCTTC.

The gene calls are TRBV5-1 and TRBJ1-1; 7 bases fit TRBD1. Trimming cost V 4 bases and J 2 bases; bases outside gene matches: 8. The germline CDR1 and CDR2 sequences are SGHRS and YFSETQ. The CDR3 runs 15 residues. In nucleotides, the CDR3 is TGCGCCAGCAGCGCGTCCGGGACAGCCAACACTGAAGCTTTCTTT. This translates into CASSASGTANTEAFF.

This rearrangement joins TRBV28 to TRBJ2-7; TRBD2 is a possible D gene (5 bases). Germline V gene sequence: CDR1 MDHEN, CDR2 SYDVKM. V was pared by 5 bases and J by 6 bases, with 23 bases between. The CDR3 consists of 16 residues. CDR3 DNA: TGTGCCAGCAGTCCCCCGGACTTCCTCTATCTAGGCGAGCAGTACTTC. It encodes CASSPPDFLYLGEQYF. The entire variable domain, with the rest obtained from reference TRBV28 and TRBJ2-7, is as follows: DVKVTQSSRYLVKRTGEKVFLECVQDMDHENMFWYRQDPGLGLRLIYFSYDVKMKEKGDIPEGYSVSREKKERFSLILESASTNQTSMYLCASSPPDFLYLGEQYFGPGTRLTVT.

The chain joins TRBV21-1 to TRBJ2-2; the table's D call TRBD2 went unverified against the DNA. TRBV21-1 is labeled a pseudogene. This CDR3 comprises 19 residues. In DNA, the CDR3 is TGTGCCAGCAGCAAGGCATTGGCGGTTCAAAGCCGGAACACCGGGGAGCTGTTTTTT. Translation gives CASSKALAVQSRNTGELFF.

The gene calls are TRBV18 and TRBJ2-3; D uncertain. CDR1 is KGHSH and CDR2 is LQKENI in the germline V gene. The CDR3 is 12 amino acids. V was pared by 6 bases and J by 6 bases, with 10 bases between. CDR3 nucleotides: TGTGCCAGCTCGCCCCAAGGGGATACGCAGTATTTT. Translating it yields CASSPQGDTQYF. Together with reference TRBV18 and TRBJ2-3, the CDR3 gives the full variable domain: NAGVMQNPRHLVRRRGQEARLRCSPMKGHSHVYWYRQLPEEGLKFMVYLQKENIIDESGMPKERFSAEFPKEGPSILRIQQVVRGDSAAYFCASSPQGDTQYFGPGTRLTVL.